A single sample gave rise to the 23 T cell receptor beta chains below, sequenced in a study of blood T cells in healthy people across ages. The use of a sample-barcoded 5' primer and a J-beta primer mix characterized a second PCR of roughly 7 to 11 cycles. One entry per CDR3 protein, called by TCRdb with MiXCR from the 5' RACE reads. In the table there are about 930,000 distinct CDR3 sequences, roughly 29% of which are singletons. These data were also reused for a study on T cells of mothers and their children.

The source material was blood. The receptor source for this set is a woman between 35 and 50 years old in good health.

The chain has TRBV20-1 and TRBJ1-3; D remains unclear. V lost 3 bases, J lost 11 bases, and 17 bases lay in between. The CDR3 extends over 13 amino acids. In germline, CDR1 is DFQATT, CDR2 SNEGSKA (reference sequence). The chain's CDR3 is CSASLGQRGSIYF. CDR3 coding DNA: TGCAGTGCTAGCCTCGGGCAACGAGGCTCCATATATTTT.

This clonotype was detected a few times. The genes are TRBV6-1 and TRBJ2-1, with 9 bases fitting TRBD1. Germline V gene lookup returns CDR1 MNHNS and CDR2 SASEGT. The CDR3 sequence is 14 residues long. The junction had 7 bases not matched to a gene; V was cut back by 6 bases and J by 7 bases. This CDR3 is CASRGTGKLNEQFF. CDR3 nucleotide sequence: TGTGCCAGCAGAGGGACAGGGAAGTTAAATGAGCAGTTCTTC.

This clonotype showed up just a few times. The chain is built from TRBV9 and TRBJ2-5, with 11 bases identical to TRBD2. V shed 0 bases and J 4 bases; nucleotides not matched to a gene: 5. There are 16 residues in the CDR3. Germline V CDR1 and CDR2: SGDLS, YYNGEE. This chain's CDR3 is CASSVGTGTSGETQYF. Here the CDR3 DNA reads TGTGCCAGCAGCGTAGGGACTGGGACTAGCGGAGAGACCCAGTACTTC.

The count of this clonotype is one. This chain links TRBV27 with TRBJ1-5; a possible D gene is TRBD1 (6 bases). There are 15 residues in the CDR3. The germline gives CDR1 MNHEY, CDR2 SMNVEV (reference sequence). Trimming pared 5 bases from V and 4 bases from J, leaving 15 bases between. The DNA for the CDR3 is TGTGCCAGCAGTGACCGAGGACAGCGTAATCAGCCCCAGCATTTT. It translates to CASSDRGQRNQPQHF.

On this clonotype: This may arise from a read error, as a much more abundant clone is one base away. This rearrangement joins TRBV12-3 or TRBV12-4 to TRBJ2-1, with D perhaps matching TRBD2 (7 bases). This CDR3 is built from 17 residues. V was clipped by 1 base and J by 6 bases, with 19 bases between them. CDR3 nucleotides: TGTGCCAGCAGTTTAGTTACGGGACGGGGGGCCGGCAATGAGCAGTTCTTC. This codes for CASSLVTGRGAGNEQFF.

The chain recombines TRBV5-1 with TRBJ2-7; D is unresolved. There are 14 residues in the CDR3. CDR1 SGHRS and CDR2 YFSETQ come from the germline V gene. V was cut by 5 bases and J by 1 base, with 13 bases left in between. The CDR3: CASRYTPGSYEQYF. The CDR3 DNA reads as TGCGCCAGCAGGTATACCCCCGGATCCTACGAGCAGTACTTC.

V and J are TRBV2 and TRBJ1-1; a possible D gene is TRBD1 (5 bases). The CDR3 sequence is 13 residues long. Germline-derived CDR1 and CDR2 are SNHLY and FYNNEI. Trimming cost V 7 bases and J 4 bases, with 13 bases left between them. In DNA, the CDR3 is TGTGCCAGCATTTGGCCTGGGGGCACTGAAGCTTTCTTT. As protein: CASIWPGGTEAFF.

This clonotype was seen a few times. A read error is possible here, since a much larger clone lies one base away. This sequence joins TRBV7-9 and TRBJ1-4; 7 bases are a match to TRBD1. CDR3 length equals 16 residues. Germline V gives CDR1 SEHNR, CDR2 FQNEAQ (reference sequence). The CDR3 spells CASSPQTGFKNGKLFF. The CDR3 DNA is TGTGCCAGCAGCCCCCAGACAGGGTTCAAGAATGGAAAACTGTTTTTT. The complete variable domain, with remaining parts taken from reference TRBV7-9 and TRBJ1-4, reads DTGVSQNPRHKITKRGQNVTFRCDPISEHNRLYWYRQTLGQGPEFLTYFQNEAQLEKSRLLSDRFSAERPKGSFSTLEIQRTEQGDSAMYLCASSPQTGFKNGKLFFGSGTQLSVL.

This clonotype was counted at least ten times. This chain joins TRBV24-1 and TRBJ2-1, with D unresolved. This CDR3 has 17 amino acids. V lost 2 bases and J 8 bases, leaving 21 bases between the germline ends. Germline CDR1 is KGHDR and CDR2 is SFDVKD. The CDR3 loop reads CATSDSLGRPDGDEQFF. CDR3 DNA: TGTGCCACCAGTGATTCCCTAGGACGGCCTGATGGGGATGAGCAGTTCTTC.

This clonotype has only a few counts. The rearrangement uses TRBV29-1 and TRBJ2-5; 10 bases are shared with TRBD2. The V gene end was trimmed by 2 bases and the J gene end by 5 bases; junction bases not matched to a gene: 8. The CDR3 covers 15 residues. The V gene's germline CDR1 is SQVTM and CDR2 ANQGSEA. Here the CDR3 reads CSVELAGARGETQYF. The CDR3 DNA follows: TGCAGCGTTGAACTAGCGGGGGCCCGGGGGGAGACCCAGTACTTC.

This chain connects TRBV21-1 to TRBJ2-6; the table assigns TRBD1, which was not confirmed against the DNA. TRBV21-1 is listed as a pseudogene. The CDR3 runs 19 residues. The CDR3 loop is CASSKGTGKAFSGANVLTF. The CDR3 DNA reads TGTGCCAGCAGCAAAGGGACAGGGAAGGCCTTCTCTGGGGCCAACGTCCTGACTTTC.

This rearrangement joins TRBV18 to TRBJ1-1; D remains ambiguous. Germline V gene lookup returns CDR1 KGHSH and CDR2 LQKENI. CDR3 size: 13 residues. The germline V and J ends were trimmed by 5 bases and 2 bases, with 9 bases remaining between them. In DNA form, the CDR3 reads TGTGCCAGCTCAAGTTCCCACAACACTGAAGCTTTCTTT. Amino acid sequence: CASSSSHNTEAFF.

The rearrangement links TRBV4-3 to TRBJ2-3; TRBD2 might be the D (6 bases). Between the trimmed V and J ends, which lost 0 bases and 1 base, there was a span of 8 bases. This CDR3 spans 15 amino acids. CDR1 LGHNA and CDR2 YSLEER come from the germline V gene. CDR3 nucleotides: TGCGCCAGCAGCCAAGAAGGGGAGGGCACAGATACGCAGTATTTT. Translating it yields CASSQEGEGTDTQYF.

This clonotype was counted at least ten times. The chain has TRBV28 and TRBJ2-5; 13 bases agree with TRBD2. Germline CDR1 is MDHEN and CDR2 is SYDVKM. This CDR3 has 17 residues. With 5 bases clipped from V and 2 bases from J, the junction kept 8 bases outside the gene matches. The CDR3 loop is CASSLWTSGGVQETQYF. The CDR3 nucleotides are TGTGCCAGCAGTCTCTGGACTAGCGGGGGTGTACAAGAGACCCAGTACTTC.

In its sample, this clonotype was seen a few times. The rearrangement links TRBV28 to TRBJ2-7; 9 bases match TRBD1. The CDR3 runs to 15 residues. CDR1 and CDR2 (germline): MDHEN, SYDVKM. J lost 6 bases, V lost 2 bases, and 8 bases had no gene match. CDR3 region: CASSLGDRAGVEQYF. CDR3 sequence (DNA): TGTGCCAGCAGTTTAGGGGACAGGGCTGGGGTCGAGCAGTACTTC.

This sequence joins TRBV19 and TRBJ2-7, with 10 positions matching TRBD1. CDR3 length equals 13 residues. Germline V lookup: CDR1 LNHDA, CDR2 SQIVND (reference sequence). The junction had 4 bases not matched to a gene; V was cut back by 8 bases and J by 3 bases. The chain's CDR3 is CASGTGVNYEQYF. The CDR3 bases are TGTGCCAGTGGGACAGGGGTAAACTACGAGCAGTACTTC.

The sample holds a few counts of this clonotype. The chain couples TRBV14 to TRBJ2-3; 14 bases fit TRBD2. Trimming removed 5 bases from V and 3 bases from J; junction bases left unmatched: 4. CDR1 is SGHDN, CDR2 FVKESK, per germline. CDR3 length: 16 amino acids. For the CDR3, the DNA is TGTGCCAGCAGCGCGTGGACTAGCGGGGGGACAGATACGCAGTATTTT. This gives the protein CASSAWTSGGTDTQYF. The full variable domain, rest sourced from reference TRBV14 and TRBJ2-3, is EAGVTQFPSHSVIEKGQTVTLRCDPISGHDNLYWYRRVMGKEIKFLLHFVKESKQDESGMPNNRFLAERTGGTYSTLKVQPAELEDSGVYFCASSAWTSGGTDTQYFGPGTRLTVL.

As to this clonotype: This likely stems from a read error, as it lies one base from a far larger clone. V is TRBV11-2 and J is TRBJ2-3; D unclear. With 11 bases removed from V and 0 bases from J, the gap between germline ends came to 9 bases. Germline V lookup: CDR1 SGHAT, CDR2 FQNNGV. The length of the CDR3 is 12 residues. The CDR3 here is CAGTPSTDTQYF. As DNA, the CDR3 is TGTGCCGGCACCCCCAGCACAGATACGCAGTATTTT.

This clonotype occurred many times. The chain joins TRBV12-3 or TRBV12-4 to TRBJ2-7; D unclear. Trimming took off 5 bases at V and 3 bases at J, with 8 bases between the two ends. The CDR3 loop spans 12 amino acids. DNA for the CDR3: TGTGCCAGCAGTCATTTAAACTACGAGCAGTACTTC. The encoded protein is CASSHLNYEQYF.

This chain links TRBV28 with TRBJ2-7; 7 nucleotides align to TRBD1. Gene TRBJ2-5 matches the end of the DNA better, so the J call may be wrong. Germline V gene lookup returns CDR1 MDHEN and CDR2 SYDVKM. CDR3 length: 14 residues. The CDR3 loop is CASSLTGALETQYF. In DNA form, the CDR3 reads TGTGCCAGCAGTCTCACAGGGGCGCTCGAGACCCAGTACTTC.

A few counts support this clonotype. The CDR3 nucleotides read TGTGCCAGCAGCCAAGGAACCGGAACCATGCAGTACTTC. It specifies CASSQGTGTMQYF. This sequence joins TRBV14 and TRBJ2-5; no clear D gene. Germline loops: CDR1 SGHDN, CDR2 FVKESK. The V and J ends lost 1 base and 11 bases respectively, with 14 bases between them. This CDR3 has 13 residues.

V gene TRBV7-2 combines with J gene TRBJ2-3; tentative D call: TRBD2 (5 bases). From germline, CDR1 is SGHTA and CDR2 FQGNSA. Trimming removed 5 bases from V and 0 bases from J, with 18 bases in between. The CDR3 extends over 17 amino acids. The CDR3, as DNA: TGTGCCAGCAGCCGCGACTTGAGGAGCGGAAGCACAGATACGCAGTATTTT. Translating it yields CASSRDLRSGSTDTQYF.

This clonotype was found many times. The chain carries TRBV29-1 and TRBJ2-3; possible D gene TRBD2, 7 bases. Germline CDR1 and CDR2: SQVTM and ANQGSEA. Trimming removed 5 bases from V and 3 bases from J, with 12 bases in between. The CDR3 totals 13 residues. The CDR3 nucleotides read TGCAGCGTTAGGCGGGGGCAAACAGATACGCAGTATTTT. Translating gives CSVRRGQTDTQYF.